The 21 T cell receptor beta chains below all came from one sample that was sequenced in a study of T cell clones after liver transplantation. Data came from immunoSEQ multiplex PCR; TCRdb stores just in-frame clones and leaves some out. The table records approximately 75,000 clones, 80% of them present only once. Sequenced material: CD4+ T cells from blood, taken 12 months after liver transplant. These receptors were taken from a human patient who received a liver transplant. The graft donor may account for some of the T cells.

The genes are TRBV7-2 and TRBJ2-7; 10 bases line up with TRBD2. The germline gives CDR1 SGHTA, CDR2 FQGNSA. The CDR3 is made up of 16 amino acids. V shed 5 bases and J 2 bases; nucleotides not matched to a gene: 9. The CDR3 sequence: CASSPRGAGGAYEQYF. CDR3 nucleotide sequence: TGTGCCAGCAGCCCTAGGGGAGCGGGAGGGGCCTACGAGCAGTACTTC.

The V and J genes are TRBV5-1 and TRBJ2-5, with 8 positions matching TRBD1. Germline V gives CDR1 SGHRS, CDR2 YFSETQ. The CDR3 runs to 15 residues. Losses at the gene ends were 3 bases for V and 5 bases for J; bases not matched to a gene: 9. In DNA, the CDR3 is TGCGCCAGCAGCTCCCAGGGGGCGATCTCGGAGACCCAGTACTTC. It specifies CASSSQGAISETQYF.

CDR3 nucleotide sequence: TGTGCCAGCAGTTTATCCTCGGTTGTGGAGACCCAGTACTTC. It yields the protein CASSLSSVVETQYF. J is TRBJ2-5 and V is TRBV27; no clear D gene. The germline CDR1 and CDR2 sequences are MNHEY and SMNVEV (reference sequence). CDR3 size: 14 residues. Trimming stripped 0 bases from V and 5 bases from J, with 10 bases between.

The chain recombines TRBV5-1 with TRBJ2-2, with a weak D call TRBD2 (6 bases). The germline V gene encodes CDR1 SGHRS and CDR2 YFSETQ. The CDR3 runs 15 residues. V gave up 7 bases and J gave up 0 bases, with 13 bases separating them. CDR3 coding DNA: TGCGCCAGCCAAGCGGGCGGTGCGAACACCGGGGAGCTGTTTTTT. This codes for CASQAGGANTGELFF.

Only one count was recorded for this clone. The chain is built from TRBV11-3 and TRBJ2-3; possibly TRBD2 for D (6 bases). V lost 1 base and J lost 5, with 10 bases in between. CDR1 is SGHNT and CDR2 is YENEEA in the germline V gene. The CDR3 covers 14 residues. CDR3 loop: CASSLGREKDTQYF. Here the CDR3 DNA reads TGTGCCAGCAGCTTAGGACGGGAGAAAGATACGCAGTATTTT.

A remark on this clone: The identical CDR3 is also encoded by other nucleotide sequences in the sample. The chain combines TRBV28 with TRBJ1-2; tentative D call: TRBD1 (6 bases). V was clipped by 3 bases and J by 4 bases, with 9 bases between them. The CDR3 is 13 residues long. Looked up from germline, CDR1 is MDHEN and CDR2 is SYDVKM. Here the CDR3 DNA reads TGTGCCAGCAGTTTTGGAGGGGGCTATGGCTACACCTTC. It translates to CASSFGGGYGYTF.

The chain joins TRBV7-2 to TRBJ2-4; perhaps TRBD2 as D (5 bases). The V gene lost 5 bases and the J gene lost 3 bases, with 17 bases spanning the gap. Germline V gives CDR1 SGHTA, CDR2 FQGNSA. CDR3 length: 16 residues. In DNA, the CDR3 is TGTGCCAGCAGCCGAGGACCCGCAGGAGGCAAAAACATTCAGTACTTC. Its translation is CASSRGPAGGKNIQYF. Complete variable domain (other parts from reference TRBV7-2 and TRBJ2-4): GAGVSQSPSNKVTEKGKDVELRCDPISGHTALYWYRQSLGQGLEFLIYFQGNSAPDKSGLPSDRFSAERTGGSVSTLTIQRTQQEDSAVYLCASSRGPAGGKNIQYFGAGTRLSVL.

The chain links TRBV4-3 to TRBJ2-3; D is undetermined. The V and J ends lost 4 bases and 5 bases respectively, with 10 bases between them. The V gene's germline CDR1 is LGHNA and CDR2 YSLEER. The CDR3 loop spans 13 amino acids. The CDR3 sequence is CASSRGSGDTQYF. The CDR3 nucleotides are TGCGCCAGCAGCCGAGGCAGTGGAGATACGCAGTATTTT.

The chain is built from TRBV7-6 and TRBJ2-1; 14 bases are a match to TRBD2. This CDR3 has 20 amino acids. The J segment lost 2 bases and the V segment lost 4 bases, leaving 13 bases of the junction unmatched. Germline V lookup: CDR1 SGHVS, CDR2 FNYEAQ. In DNA, the CDR3 is TGTGCCAGCAGCTCCCCCCCGAAGACTAGCGGGAGGGGGACCTACAATGAGCAGTTCTTC. Translation: CASSSPPKTSGRGTYNEQFF.

V and J are TRBV27 and TRBJ2-1, with D possibly matching TRBD2 (6 bases). V was trimmed by 5 bases and J by 1 base, leaving 12 bases between them. Germline V gene sequence: CDR1 MNHEY, CDR2 SMNVEV (reference sequence). The CDR3 consists of 15 residues. DNA for the CDR3: TGTGCCAGCAGTGCCCTGACTAGTTCCTACAATGAGCAGTTCTTC. Translated: CASSALTSSYNEQFF.

The CDR3 loop reads CASSYGTSGDTDTQYF. The CDR3, as DNA: TGCGCCAGCAGCTACGGGACTAGCGGGGACACAGATACGCAGTATTTT. The chain links TRBV5-1 to TRBJ2-3; TRBD2 matches at 13 bases. The CDR3 has 16 residues. V lost 3 bases to trimming and J lost 2 bases; unmatched junction nucleotides: 3. CDR1 is SGHRS and CDR2 is YFSETQ in the germline V gene.

This chain connects TRBV30 to TRBJ2-7; D is unclear. This CDR3 is built from 14 residues. Trimming stripped 0 bases from V and 2 bases from J, with 11 bases between. Germline-derived CDR1 and CDR2 are GTSNPN and SVGIG (reference sequence). In DNA form, the CDR3 reads TGTGCCTGGAGTGTCAAGCGAGTTCCCTACGAGCAGTACTTC. Amino acids: CAWSVKRVPYEQYF.

In its sample, this clone ranks as medium-sized. This rearrangement joins TRBV25-1 to TRBJ2-7; the match to TRBD1 covers 8 bases. The CDR3 runs 15 residues. V was pared by 4 bases and J by 3 bases, with 8 bases of the junction left unmatched. The germline V gene encodes CDR1 MGHDK and CDR2 SYGVNS. CDR3 DNA: TGTGCCAGCAGTGGAGGGAACAGGGGGAGCTACGAGCAGTACTTC. Its translation is CASSGGNRGSYEQYF.

This clone was seen a few times. The chain is built from TRBV2 and TRBJ1-1; D is unclear. The CDR3 length is 13 residues. Trimming removed 6 bases at V and 2 bases at J, with 10 bases between. Germline V gene sequence: CDR1 SNHLY, CDR2 FYNNEI. The CDR3 spells CASRGDFNTEAFF. The CDR3, as DNA: TGTGCCAGCAGGGGCGACTTTAACACTGAAGCTTTCTTT.

The chain joins TRBV9 to TRBJ2-2; D unclear. Per germline, CDR1 SGDLS and CDR2 YYNGEE. The V and J ends lost 3 bases and 0 bases respectively, with 12 bases between them. The CDR3 is 16 amino acids. CDR3 coding DNA: TGTGCCAGCAGCGCCGCGTCTGTCGCGAACACCGGGGAGCTGTTTTTT. Translation gives CASSAASVANTGELFF.

This chain connects TRBV7-2 to TRBJ2-1, with 7 bases identical to TRBD2. From germline, CDR1 is SGHTA and CDR2 FQGNSA. V gave up 7 bases and J gave up 3 bases; unmatched junction bases: 18. This CDR3 is built from 18 residues. CDR3 amino acids: CASTLRWWASGYYNEQFF. The CDR3 DNA reads TGTGCCAGCACCCTACGGTGGTGGGCTAGCGGATACTACAATGAGCAGTTCTTC.

V is TRBV12-5 and J is TRBJ2-3; D possibly matches TRBD1 or TRBD2 (6 bases each). Deletions cut 9 bases from V and 5 bases from J, with 12 bases between. The CDR3 length is 12 residues. Per the germline V gene, CDR1 is LGHNT and CDR2 is FRNRAP. The CDR3 here is CASYRGQDTQYF. The CDR3 DNA follows: TGTGCTAGCTACCGGGGGCAAGATACGCAGTATTTT.

The chain couples TRBV9 to TRBJ2-1; TRBD2 agrees at 8 bases. Germline CDR1 is SGDLS and CDR2 is YYNGEE. CDR3 length equals 16 residues. Unmatched junction bases numbered 3, after V lost 1 base and J lost 0 bases. DNA for the CDR3: TGTGCCAGCAGCGTAAGCGGGGGCCCCTCCTACAATGAGCAGTTCTTC. Its protein is CASSVSGGPSYNEQFF.

The chain combines TRBV2 with TRBJ2-3, with 7 nucleotides matching TRBD2. CDR1 and CDR2 from the germline V gene are SNHLY and FYNNEI. The CDR3 sequence is 15 residues long. The V and J ends lost 6 bases and 2 bases, in that order; junction bases with no gene match: 8. The chain's CDR3 is CASSREAPTTDTQYF. As DNA, the CDR3 is TGTGCCAGCAGCCGGGAGGCCCCAACCACAGATACGCAGTATTTT.

The V call is TRBV18, the J call TRBJ1-4; 8 nucleotides line up with TRBD1. The germline gives CDR1 KGHSH, CDR2 LQKENI. The CDR3 runs to 14 residues. V was pared by 6 bases and J by 3 bases, with 3 bases of the junction left unmatched. For the CDR3, the DNA is TGTGCCAGCTCGCAGGGGGCAGCTAATGAAAAACTGTTTTTT. Translating gives CASSQGAANEKLFF.

This chain connects TRBV5-4 to TRBJ1-4; D may be TRBD1 (5 bases). The germline V gene encodes CDR1 SGHNT and CDR2 YYREEE (reference sequence). The CDR3 is 14 residues long. Trimming removed 0 bases from V and 8 bases from J, with 11 bases in between. The CDR3 spells CASSLGGIGEKLFF. The CDR3 region has the DNA TGTGCCAGCAGCTTGGGGGGGATAGGGGAAAAACTGTTTTTT.